Sequencing of this T cell receptor beta chain was carried out in a study of cytomegalovirus exposure and HLA in healthy donors (dated by TCRdb to about 2017). Context from the whole study: According to an earlier analysis of a few hundred of the donors, roughly 180 million T cells yielded 90 million to 130 million unique TCR beta sequences and around 300 Gb of sequence data. The study profiled the T cell repertoires of under 850 subjects by immunosequencing and related them to cytomegalovirus serostatus. HLA typing included class I and class II loci at four-digit resolution. A separate validation cohort of roughly 110 different subjects was used in addition to the 666-subject first cohort. On average, roughly 200,000 unique TCR beta nucleotide sequences were sequenced per donor among 300 to 500 genotyped donors of the cohort, with roughly 18% of those sequences being non-productive. In a later analysis, previously published TCR beta repertoires from 550 to 700 donors were re-analyzed and high-resolution HLA genotyping was added so that TCR occurrence patterns could be studied. To decide whether each TCR beta V gene segment behaved as functional or pseudogenic, an earlier analysis of over 500 of the donors relied on high-throughput TCR beta sequencing. Donor age, sex, ethnicity and CMV serostatus were collected together with the repertoire data. To predict cytomegalovirus infection status, the study combined high-throughput TCR immunosequencing, statistical association of individual TCRs with disease status, and machine learning. All discovery cohort repertoires had been generated on a single sequencing platform. Around 320 gigabases of sequencing data and approximately 85 million unique TCR sequences were included in an early release covering roughly 600 HLA-typed donors. Among the roughly 400 genotyped donors, around 81% belonged to the genetic ancestry cluster associated with self-reported Caucasian donors. The number of typed donors differed by locus: 629-630 for A, B, C, DRB1 and DQB1; approximately 540 for DQA1; approximately 610 for DPA1; and about 450 for DPB1. The study was designed to test whether signatures of past pathogen exposure could be identified by cataloging public T cell receptors. A later genetic analysis used genome-wide SNP genotypes for about 60% of the roughly 700 donors, treating that subset as a discovery cohort. Five DR-DQ haplotypes were treated as single units for association and clustering because of strong linkage in the cohort. The later analysis used no new phenotypic data to find candidate immune exposures, relying instead on TCR beta sequences and their occurrence across donors.

About this clone itself: Its antigen has not been determined. Germline is not matched at one junction end, which may reflect a read error.

From the cysteine up to the phenylalanine, the CDR3 has a length of 13 residues. The sequence is cut down to CDR3 DNA, 39 bases in frame from base 1. In the germline V gene, CDR1 corresponds to MNHNS and CDR2 to SASEGT. The paper as a whole reports these results and caveats: The authors suggested that the approach could potentially be extended to other disease states and immunological phenotypes. A later analysis found that most CMV-associated TCR beta chains appeared HLA-restricted, with HLA associations seemingly driven largely by CMV exposure. A further reported finding was that TCR beta sequences accurately predicted the HLA-A and HLA-B alleles for most subjects in the first cohort. In a later analysis, HLA-associated TCR beta chains showed more clonal expansion and lower generation probabilities than non-associated chains that were equally common. Across donors, most TCR sequences were observed very rarely, whereas some public TCRs were present in many individuals. In a later genetic analysis, fewer N-insertions in productive TCRs were reported among donors in an Asian-associated ancestry cluster than the roughly 700-donor mean. Sequencing depth was assumed to be roughly uniform across donors in the presence/absence analyses, though that assumption may not hold. A later genetic analysis associated a missense DCLRE1C variant with V-gene and J-gene trimming of TCR beta chains, and an independent cohort replicated the association. When HLA alleles, especially DR and DQ, strongly co-occurred, attributing TCR associations to individual alleles was difficult. Only TCR beta chains were sequenced in this cohort, and the absence of alpha or paired-chain data limited detectable features. In an earlier analysis of about 550 of the donors, most TCR beta V segments were observed in productive rearrangements about 87% or about 30% of the time, broadly matching IMGT annotations. The study gave a list of 150 to 200 TCR beta chains associated with cytomegalovirus. A few of the identified cytomegalovirus-associated TCR beta chains were confirmed in vitro to be specific for cytomegalovirus antigens. Correlated functional status among segregating V segments might reflect linkage disequilibrium, but an unknown experimental factor could not be ruled out. Some IMGT-functional V segments, including TRBV6-2 and TRBV6-3, could not be distinguished by the 87-base-pair reads and were therefore excluded. Because HLA typing was missing for some donors at each locus, association tests included only the typed subset. A later analysis found that TCR association rates varied across HLA loci, with DRB1 alleles showing the most associated TCRs and HLA-C alleles the fewest. The classifier was reported to diagnose cytomegalovirus status with high specificity and sensitivity in both the original and validation cohorts. For the cohort, immune exposure information was limited to CMV serostatus. The earlier analysis of 587 of the donors excluded about 16 rarely observed V segments, including chromosome 9 orphons, because counts were too low. A later analysis associated some 17,000 TCR beta sequences with specific HLA alleles at a false discovery rate of 0.05. Several of the top co-occurrence clusters appeared to be linked to parvovirus B19, influenza, CMV and Epstein-Barr virus, according to a later analysis. The sequencing pipeline was judged likely to have produced a cluster of highly shared sequence variants as a technical artifact.

Receptor amplification or capture employed the immunoSEQ multiplex PCR assay. The multiplex PCR relied on a mix of 60 forward primers for TCR Vbeta segments and 13 reverse primers for TCR Jbeta segments. A multiplex PCR assay on genomic DNA amplified the CDR3 region of rearranged TCR beta genes. The amplified TCR beta libraries were sequenced on the Illumina HiSeq System as 87-base-pair reads. The original methods were these. A later analysis counted approximately 84 million unique TCR beta chains across the 650 to 800 repertoires, and some 12 million of these chains were shared by at least two donors. Raw reads were error-corrected and collapsed into unique sequences by a nearest-neighbor algorithm in which closely related sequences were merged to remove PCR and sequencing errors. V, D and J gene segments were assigned by aligning CDR3 sequences to IMGT reference sequences. For a sequence to be retained, at least a six-nucleotide match to both a V gene segment and a J gene segment was required. Rearrangements were classified as productive when the CDR3 lacked stop codons and remained in frame with V and J, and all other rearrangements were classified as non-productive. CDR3 was defined by IMGT convention, running from the second conserved V-encoded cysteine to the conserved J-encoded phenylalanine. The earlier analysis of some 580 of the donors excluded any sequence lacking an unambiguous match to a single V gene segment. In an earlier analysis of several hundred of the donors, a V segment was called functional when productive rearrangements were above 56.7%, and segregating when the standard deviation between donors exceeded 5%. A statistical classification framework was developed to diagnose cytomegalovirus status using the catalog of TCR beta chain sequences. A later analysis assigned V and J genes by comparing TCR nucleotide sequences with IMGT/GENE-DB human TR gene sequences. A later analysis assigned CDR3 sequences and most-parsimonious VDJ recombination scenarios with the TCRdist pipeline. In a later analysis, every TCR beta chain was defined by the combination of its CDR3 amino acid sequence and its V-gene family, and reads without a unique V-gene family were dropped. To address suspected cross-contamination and a sequencing artifact, a later analysis removed a few hundred highly shared, low-generation-probability nucleotide sequences. A later analysis calculated a clonal expansion index for each public chain from normalized within-repertoire ranks of inferred template counts. In a later analysis, generation probabilities were computed using a VDJ recombination model fitted to out-of-frame rearrangements, and the results were checked against IGoR. Hypergeometric tests were used in a later analysis to score TCR-TCR, TCR-HLA and TCR-CMV co-occurrence, with a repertoire-size bias correction applied to the TCR pairs. A later analysis estimated false discovery rates by permuting HLA or CMV assignments 20 times. In a later analysis, co-occurring TCRs were grouped with DBSCAN, and TCRdist sequence similarity was added when clustering was performed within HLA-allele-positive subsets. Co-occurrence clustering excluded repertoires with fewer than 30,000 or more than 120,000 public chains, plus five with anomalous nucleotide sharing. Entries here come from immuneACCESS through TCRdb and include only in-frame sequences with V and J called. Some clones fail to appear in such tables; in the studies checked, an unresolved V gene covers under half of the shortfall, and the cause of the remainder is unknown. The D gene and trimming were derived from the DNA, and the V and J assignments and clone size from that table. Counted in this sample were around 130,000 clones; over 8% of them appeared once. In total, the top ten clones hold 5% to 7% of the sample.

The cohort was made up of approximately 700 healthy bone marrow donors. At the time of sampling, every cohort member was nominally healthy, though immune exposures that went unrecorded were likely present. The donor tested CMV seronegative and was one of the 352 seronegative cohort members. Every donor gave a peripheral blood sample, and the peripheral blood mononuclear cells from that sample were used for TCR beta sequencing. Genomic DNA was extracted from the blood cell samples with the Qiagen DNeasy Blood Extraction Kit. Sequencing was carried out using PBMCs. The source of this sequence is a middle-aged man in good health and CMV-seronegative. The rearrangement joined TRBV6-1 to TRBJ1-5, and possibly TRBD1, on 5 matching bases. The DNA sequence reads TGTGCCAGCAGTGCAGGGCTCCCTCAGTCCCAGCATTTT. Its protein reads: CASSAGLPQSQHF.